Shown below are 30 T cell receptor beta chains from a single sample sequenced in a study of blood T cell repertoires in COVID-19. The table came from immunoSEQ multiplex PCR; TCRdb's copy has only in-frame clones and leaves some out. The sample has around 100,000 clones, approximately 80% seen once. Sequenced material: peripheral blood. All receptors come from a human donor in a cohort sampled during active COVID-19.

CDR3 residues: CASTHGRSEAFF. CDR3 nucleotide sequence: TGTGCCAGCACCCATGGGCGTTCTGAAGCTTTCTTT. V usage is TRBV25-1 and J usage is TRBJ1-1; no firm D call. The germline gives CDR1 MGHDK, CDR2 SYGVNS. V lost 7 bases and J lost 6, with 12 bases in between. CDR3 length equals 12 residues.

The rearrangement links TRBV11-2 to TRBJ2-7; a possible D gene is TRBD1 (5 bases). CDR3 length: 13 amino acids. Germline CDR1 is SGHAT and CDR2 is FQNNGV. V lost 1 base and J lost 8, with 12 bases in between. The CDR3 DNA reads as TGTGCCAGCAGCTTAGCCGGCGACAGAAAGCAGTACTTC. It translates to CASSLAGDRKQYF.

V is TRBV4-2 and J is TRBJ2-5; weak D call: TRBD2 (5 bases). V was clipped by 4 bases and J by 4 bases, with 13 bases between them. The CDR3 is 14 residues long. Germline CDR1 reads LGHNA; CDR2 reads YNFKEQ. The CDR3 region is CASSPRAGGETQYF. The CDR3 nucleotides read TGTGCCAGCAGCCCTAGGGCAGGAGGAGAGACCCAGTACTTC.

The table lists this clone with a few counts. The rearrangement uses TRBV4-1 and TRBJ1-5; 7 bases align to TRBD1. CDR1 MGHRA and CDR2 YSYEKL come from the germline V gene. CDR3 length: 18 amino acids. V lost 4 bases and J lost 0; bases outside the gene matches: 12. The CDR3 nucleotides read TGCGCCAGCAGCCCTACCGACAGGGCCGACCATAGCAATCAGCCCCAGCATTTT. Protein: CASSPTDRADHSNQPQHF.

The J gene is TRBJ2-3, the V gene TRBV5-1, with 11 positions matching TRBD2. The J segment lost 5 bases and the V segment lost 3 bases, leaving 8 bases of the junction unmatched. Germline CDR1 SGHRS, CDR2 YFSETQ. This CDR3 contains 16 residues. The CDR3 coding sequence is TGCGCCAGCAGCTACCGTGGGCTAGCGGGAGGAGATACGCAGTATTTT. This encodes CASSYRGLAGGDTQYF.

About this clone itself: Because it lacks the conserved phenylalanine or tryptophan at the end, this CDR3 is likely a read error. The DNA is omitted, as the CDR3 cannot be located on it reliably, and the CDR3 follows TCRdb's listing. The chain employs TRBV2 and TRBJ2-2; the D call TRBD2 from the table was never checked on the DNA. The CDR3 totals 12 residues, both ends included. CDR1 and CDR2 (germline): SNHLY, FYNNEI. CDR3 protein: CASSTTSGGPLT.

The chain uses TRBV2 and TRBJ2-5, with TRBD1 as a possible D gene (6 bases). Germline CDR1 is SNHLY and CDR2 is FYNNEI. V lost 6 bases and J 5 bases, leaving 19 bases between the germline ends. This CDR3 spans 15 amino acids. CDR3 sequence reads: CASRENLGGGETQYF. DNA for the CDR3: TGTGCCAGCAGAGAAAACCTAGGGGGTGGGGAGACCCAGTACTTC.

The chain has TRBV19 and TRBJ1-5; D remains ambiguous. This CDR3 has 13 amino acids. The ends were cut back, 3 bases at V and 5 bases at J, with 8 bases in the middle. Germline assignment: CDR1 LNHDA and CDR2 SQIVND (reference sequence). This CDR3 reads CASSIRIDQPQHF. CDR3 DNA sequence: TGTGCCAGTAGTATCAGGATAGATCAGCCCCAGCATTTT.

This chain connects TRBV7-9 to TRBJ2-5; tentative D call: TRBD1 (5 bases). Germline CDR1 and CDR2: SEHNR and FQNEAQ (reference sequence). This CDR3 has 16 residues. The V gene lost 5 bases and the J gene lost 2 bases, with 18 bases spanning the gap. As DNA, the CDR3 is TGTGCCAGCAGCCTCATGGGGCGGAGCCGTCAAGAGACCCAGTACTTC. Residues: CASSLMGRSRQETQYF.

The count of this clone is one. V gene TRBV5-8 combines with J gene TRBJ1-2; D not certain. This CDR3 is built from 10 residues. Per germline, CDR1 SGHTS and CDR2 YDEGEE. Deletions cut 6 bases from V and 4 bases from J, with 4 bases between. CDR3 sequence (DNA): TGTGCCAGCACCCTCTATGGCTACACCTTC. This translates into CASTLYGYTF.

This clone came up a few times. This chain links TRBV27 with TRBJ2-5; D perhaps matches TRBD1 (5 bases). The V end was cut by 3 bases, the J end by 5 bases, with 13 bases between. This CDR3 comprises 14 residues. The germline gives CDR1 MNHEY, CDR2 SMNVEV (reference sequence). The CDR3 DNA reads as TGTGCCAGCAGTTTCATTAGGGGATGGGAGACCCAGTACTTC. Translating it yields CASSFIRGWETQYF.

This chain connects TRBV19 to TRBJ2-5, with D tentatively TRBD2 (7 bases). This CDR3 has 14 residues. The V end was cut by 2 bases, the J end by 4 bases, with 11 bases between. The germline CDR1 and CDR2 sequences are LNHDA and SQIVND (reference sequence). The CDR3 coding sequence is TGTGCCAGTAGTATATGGGGGGGGGCAGAGACCCAGTACTTC. This encodes CASSIWGGAETQYF.

The V call is TRBV5-1, the J call TRBJ1-6; 7 bases line up with TRBD1. The CDR3 covers 15 residues. Germline CDR1 and CDR2: SGHRS and YFSETQ. V was pared by 2 bases and J by 9 bases, with 8 bases of the junction left unmatched. In DNA form, the CDR3 reads TGCGCCAGCAGCTTCACACAGGGGACCGGTTCACCCCTCCACTTT. Translated, it gives CASSFTQGTGSPLHF.

V and J are TRBV27 and TRBJ2-5; 15 bases are a match to TRBD2. Per germline, CDR1 MNHEY and CDR2 SMNVEV (reference sequence). V shed 5 bases and J 5 bases; nucleotides not matched to a gene: 9. The CDR3 extends over 17 amino acids. The CDR3 region is CASSGLAGGRLGETQYF. Here the CDR3 DNA reads TGTGCCAGCAGTGGACTAGCGGGGGGGCGGCTCGGGGAGACCCAGTACTTC.

The chain employs TRBV19 and TRBJ1-3; no clear D gene. Germline V gene lookup returns CDR1 LNHDA and CDR2 SQIVND (reference sequence). The ends were cut back, 3 bases at V and 0 bases at J, with 9 bases in the middle. The CDR3 has 15 amino acids. The CDR3, as DNA: TGTGCCAGTAGTATTGCGCTTTTCTCTGGAAACACCATATATTTT. Amino acids: CASSIALFSGNTIYF.

A note on this clone: This sample includes further DNA sequences coding for the same CDR3. This chain links TRBV5-1 with TRBJ2-7; the D gene is possibly TRBD2 (5 bases). Looked up from germline, CDR1 is SGHRS and CDR2 is YFSETQ. Trimming took off 4 bases at V and 7 bases at J, with 15 bases between the two ends. The CDR3 loop spans 13 amino acids. Written as DNA, the CDR3 is TGCGCCAGCAGCCCGGACTCGTCAGGAGAGCAGTACTTC. Encoded protein: CASSPDSSGEQYF.

This chain links TRBV5-1 with TRBJ2-3; 10 bases are shared with TRBD1. The CDR3 is 15 amino acids. V was clipped by 0 bases and J by 5 bases; unmatched bases: 3. CDR1 and CDR2 from the germline V gene are SGHRS and YFSETQ. CDR3 coding DNA: TGCGCCAGCAGCTTGGGGGACAGGGGTGGAGATACGCAGTATTTT. Protein sequence: CASSLGDRGGDTQYF.

There are a few counts of this clone. The gene calls are TRBV4-1 and TRBJ1-2; the D gene is possibly TRBD1 (6 bases). From germline, CDR1 is MGHRA and CDR2 YSYEKL. The CDR3 runs 15 residues. V gave up 7 bases and J gave up 2 bases, with 17 bases separating them. The CDR3, as DNA: TGCGCCAGCACTGAGTCACAGGGTGGAAACTATGGCTACACCTTC. This translates into CASTESQGGNYGYTF.

This chain links TRBV5-5 with TRBJ1-5, with 7 bases fitting TRBD1. The length of the CDR3 is 16 residues. Unmatched junction bases numbered 13, after V lost 4 bases and J lost 6 bases. Looked up from germline, CDR1 is SGHKS and CDR2 is YYEKEE (reference sequence). CDR3 coding DNA: TGTGCCAGCAGCCCGGCCGGGACAGTACGCTCTCAGCCCCAGCATTTT. This gives the protein CASSPAGTVRSQPQHF.

The chain combines TRBV18 with TRBJ1-2, with D maybe TRBD1 (6 bases). The CDR3 has 14 amino acids. The V gene lost 3 bases and the J gene lost 4 bases, with 12 bases spanning the gap. Germline V gene sequence: CDR1 KGHSH, CDR2 LQKENI. The CDR3 DNA is TGTGCCAGCTCACCTCCACAGGGAGCCTATGGCTACACCTTC. Translation gives CASSPPQGAYGYTF.

The V gene is TRBV5-1, the J gene TRBJ2-2; no clear D gene. Germline loops: CDR1 SGHRS, CDR2 YFSETQ. There are 16 residues in the CDR3. Trimming shortened V by 4 bases and J by 4 bases, and 17 bases separated the two germline ends. CDR3 protein: CASSPSLLASTGELFF. For the CDR3, the DNA is TGCGCCAGCAGCCCATCTTTACTGGCTAGCACCGGGGAGCTGTTTTTT.

The chain links TRBV27 to TRBJ2-2; TRBD2 matches 9 bases. The germline gives CDR1 MNHEY, CDR2 SMNVEV (reference sequence). The CDR3 runs to 19 residues. With 4 bases clipped from V and 3 bases from J, the junction kept 15 bases outside the gene matches. The CDR3 sequence: CASSCGGGGARGYTGELFF. In nucleotides, the CDR3 is TGTGCCAGCAGTTGTGGGGGCGGGGGGGCCCGCGGATACACCGGGGAGCTGTTTTTT.

The chain couples TRBV18 to TRBJ1-1, with D tentatively TRBD1 (5 bases). The germline CDR1 and CDR2 sequences are KGHSH and LQKENI. V was cut by 6 bases and J by 4 bases, with 21 bases left in between. The CDR3 length is 16 residues. For the CDR3, the DNA is TGTGCCAGCTCTCCCCGATGGGTGGGGCAGAGCACTGAAGCTTTCTTT. Encoded protein: CASSPRWVGQSTEAFF.

The chain couples TRBV6-5 to TRBJ1-3; tentative D call: TRBD1 (6 bases). There are 15 residues in the CDR3. V gave up 6 bases and J gave up 2 bases, with 14 bases separating them. Per the germline V gene, CDR1 is MNHEY and CDR2 is SVGAGI. CDR3 residues: CASRTRTVPGNTIYF. In DNA, the CDR3 is TGTGCCAGCAGAACCCGGACAGTTCCTGGAAACACCATATATTTT.

The sample holds a few counts of this clone. J is TRBJ2-1 and V is TRBV11-2; the D gene is possibly TRBD2 (5 bases). Deletions cut 5 bases from V and 4 bases from J, with 12 bases between. Per germline, CDR1 SGHAT and CDR2 FQNNGV. The CDR3 length is 14 residues. This chain's CDR3 is CASSRLSGYNEQFF. In DNA, the CDR3 is TGTGCCAGCAGCCGACTAAGCGGATACAATGAGCAGTTCTTC.

This clone was counted a single time. The genes are TRBV5-1 and TRBJ2-3, with TRBD1 matching 7 bases. Germline trimming cut 5 bases from V and 4 bases from J; bases unmatched to any gene: 7. In germline, CDR1 is SGHRS, CDR2 YFSETQ. The CDR3 is 14 amino acids. As DNA, the CDR3 is TGCGCCAGCAGACCGACAGGGATTCCAGATACGCAGTATTTT. Encoded protein: CASRPTGIPDTQYF.

CDR3 sequence (DNA): TGTGCCAGCATTGGGACTCCTCGGCCCACAGATACGCAGTATTTT. This codes for CASIGTPRPTDTQYF. The V and J genes are TRBV2 and TRBJ2-3; D possibly corresponds to TRBD2 (6 bases). This CDR3 region has 15 residues. With 7 bases removed from V and 2 bases from J, the gap between germline ends came to 16 bases. Germline loops: CDR1 SNHLY, CDR2 FYNNEI.

As DNA, the CDR3 is TGTGCCAGCAGCCAATACGGGACAGTAGGTGGAAACACCATATATTTT. Amino acid sequence: CASSQYGTVGGNTIYF. The J gene is TRBJ1-3, the V gene TRBV16; 7 bases align to TRBD1. Germline V gives CDR1 KGHSY, CDR2 FQNENV. Germline trimming cut 1 base from V and 3 bases from J; bases unmatched to any gene: 6. There are 16 residues in the CDR3. The variable domain in full, completed from reference TRBV16 and TRBJ1-3, reads GEEVAQTPKHLVRGEGQKAKLYCAPIKGHSYVFWYQQVLKNEFKFLISFQNENVFDETGMPKERFSAKCLPNSPCSLEIQATKLEDSAVYFCASSQYGTVGGNTIYFGEGSWLTVV.

The chain links TRBV7-9 to TRBJ2-1, with a possible D match to TRBD2 (6 bases). Germline CDR1 and CDR2: SEHNR and FQNEAQ (reference sequence). The ends were cut back, 0 bases at V and 0 bases at J, with 15 bases in the middle. The CDR3 sequence is 18 residues long. The CDR3 loop is CASSLADAGLSSYNEQFF. The DNA of the CDR3 is TGTGCCAGCAGCTTAGCTGACGCGGGGCTGAGCTCCTACAATGAGCAGTTCTTC. Supplemented by reference TRBV7-9 and TRBJ2-1, the full variable domain reads DTGVSQNPRHKITKRGQNVTFRCDPISEHNRLYWYRQTLGQGPEFLTYFQNEAQLEKSRLLSDRFSAERPKGSFSTLEIQRTEQGDSAMYLCASSLADAGLSSYNEQFFGPGTRLTVL.

This clone was seen more than once but under ten times. The V and J genes are TRBV12-3 or TRBV12-4 and TRBJ1-4; D gene ambiguous. The CDR3 is 13 amino acids. Trimming took off 6 bases at V and 6 bases at J, with 11 bases between the two ends. The CDR3: CASRLRGYEKLFF. The CDR3 DNA follows: TGTGCCAGCAGGTTAAGAGGGTATGAAAAACTGTTTTTT.